This T cell receptor beta chain is from a study of T cell repertoires in cytomegalovirus infection. Trimming took 6 bases from V and 2 from J; bases not matched to a gene: 14. CDR3 length: 17 amino acids. CDR1 and CDR2 (germline): DFQATT, SNEGSKA (reference sequence). Study-wide findings and caveats: CMV-specific HLA-C-restricted TCR beta clonotypes dominated the ex vivo response. People with CMV and the relevant HLA were identified by cumulative public TCR beta family frequency.

TCRdb fed the reads into MiXCR, producing one record per CDR3 protein. In the table there are some 220,000 distinct CDR3 sequences, 9% to 15% of which are singletons. Concerning this clonotype: Its antigen is currently unknown.

The rearrangement uses TRBV20-1 and TRBJ2-3; 10 positions agree with TRBD2. The sequence was collected from a human donor in good health (CMV status not recorded). Some clones in this sample may be carry-over from other donors' samples. The sequencing sample was made of PBMCs. The CDR3 DNA reads TGCAGTGCCATTAAACCAACCGGGACTAGCGCCACAGATACGCAGTATTTT. It translates to CSAIKPTGTSATDTQYF.